One sample yielded the 22 T cell receptor beta chains listed below, sequenced in a study of blood T cell repertoires in COVID-19. Repertoires were generated with immunoSEQ multiplex PCR, while TCRdb's copy carries only in-frame clones and drops some. The table lists around 120,000 clones, 90% of them singletons, with around 3.6% in the top ten. The source material was peripheral blood. Receptor source: a man aged 45-65 years with active COVID-19.

The chain couples TRBV7-2 to TRBJ2-2; unclear D gene. This CDR3 has 15 residues. Trimming stripped 5 bases from V and 1 base from J, with 11 bases between. Germline loops: CDR1 SGHTA, CDR2 FQGNSA. DNA for the CDR3: TGTGCCAGCAGCGATAAAACCGGGAACACCGGGGAGCTGTTTTTT. Translation: CASSDKTGNTGELFF.

This chain uses TRBV2 with TRBJ2-3, with TRBD2 identical over 9 bases. V shed 5 bases and J 4 bases; nucleotides not matched to a gene: 10. The CDR3 loop spans 16 amino acids. Germline CDR1 and CDR2: SNHLY and FYNNEI. CDR3 loop: CASSSGTSPPADTQYF. As DNA, the CDR3 is TGTGCCAGCAGTTCCGGGACTAGCCCCCCGGCAGATACGCAGTATTTT.

This clone was observed once. The DNA for the CDR3 is TGTGCCAGCAGCGTTGGACAGCAGACTGAAGCTTTCTTT. As protein: CASSVGQQTEAFF. V usage is TRBV9 and J usage is TRBJ1-1, with a possible D match to TRBD1 (6 bases). The V end was cut by 2 bases, the J end by 5 bases, with 10 bases between. This CDR3 region has 13 residues. Germline assignment: CDR1 SGDLS and CDR2 YYNGEE.

This chain uses TRBV18 with TRBJ2-3; TRBD2 aligns across 8 bases. Germline assignment: CDR1 KGHSH and CDR2 LQKENI. The CDR3 is 16 amino acids. V lost 5 bases and J lost 4; bases outside the gene matches: 11. The CDR3, as DNA: TGTGCCAGCTCAGCTACGAGCGGGAGAAGATCAGATACGCAGTATTTT. It is translated as CASSATSGRRSDTQYF. The whole variable domain, filled in from reference TRBV18 and TRBJ2-3, reads NAGVMQNPRHLVRRRGQEARLRCSPMKGHSHVYWYRQLPEEGLKFMVYLQKENIIDESGMPKERFSAEFPKEGPSILRIQQVVRGDSAAYFCASSATSGRRSDTQYFGPGTRLTVL.

The chain is built from TRBV11-3 and TRBJ1-6; D is uncertain. V was trimmed by 1 base and J by 11 bases, leaving 6 bases between them. This CDR3 is 12 amino acids long. Germline CDR1 is SGHNT and CDR2 is YENEEA. The CDR3 sequence is CASSLGDPPLHF. Here the CDR3 DNA reads TGTGCCAGCAGCTTAGGCGATCCACCCCTCCACTTT.

This clone was seen just once. This rearrangement joins TRBV5-1 to TRBJ2-4, with a weak D call TRBD1 (6 bases). Germline V gene lookup returns CDR1 SGHRS and CDR2 YFSETQ. The ends were cut back, 4 bases at V and 7 bases at J, with 18 bases in the middle. The CDR3 length is 15 residues. The CDR3 protein is CASSPSGTRGNIQYF. CDR3 DNA: TGCGCCAGCAGCCCCTCCGGGACAAGGGGGAACATTCAGTACTTC.

CDR3 amino acids: CASSLSRAESSYNEQFF. The CDR3 region has the DNA TGCGCCAGCAGCTTGTCCAGAGCGGAGAGCTCCTACAATGAGCAGTTCTTC. This chain connects TRBV5-1 to TRBJ2-1; a possible D gene is TRBD2 (5 bases). In germline, CDR1 is SGHRS, CDR2 YFSETQ. V gave up 1 base and J gave up 0 bases, with 14 bases separating them. The CDR3 runs to 17 residues.

The chain is built from TRBV30 and TRBJ1-6, with 9 bases aligning to TRBD1. CDR3 length equals 12 residues. Germline-derived CDR1 and CDR2 are GTSNPN and SVGIG (reference sequence). The ends lost 3 bases at V and 9 bases at J; junction bases unmatched: 0. The CDR3 region has the DNA TGTGCCTGGAGGGACAGGGGTTCACCCCTCCACTTT. Protein sequence: CAWRDRGSPLHF.

DNA for the CDR3: TGTGCCAGCAGTAATAATTACTATGGCTACACCTTC. Translated, it gives CASSNNYYGYTF. The chain has TRBV7-8 and TRBJ1-2; D gene ambiguous. The CDR3 is made up of 12 amino acids. Trimming left V 6 bases short and J 3 bases short, with 8 bases between. Germline loops: CDR1 SGHVS, CDR2 FQNEAQ.

The chain uses TRBV5-5 and TRBJ2-3; D is perhaps TRBD2 (6 bases). This CDR3 is built from 15 residues. Germline values: CDR1 SGHKS, CDR2 YYEKEE (reference sequence). Between the trimmed V and J ends, which lost 0 bases and 3 bases, there was a span of 11 bases. The CDR3: CASSLGLATTDTQYF. DNA of the CDR3: TGTGCCAGCAGCTTGGGGCTAGCGACTACAGATACGCAGTATTTT.

The chain uses TRBV27 and TRBJ1-1; D might be TRBD1 (6 bases). The V gene lost 7 bases and the J gene lost 1 base, with 7 bases spanning the gap. The germline V gene encodes CDR1 MNHEY and CDR2 SMNVEV (reference sequence). This CDR3 has 12 residues. In DNA form, the CDR3 reads TGTGCCAGCATAGGGGGGAACACTGAAGCTTTCTTT. It codes for CASIGGNTEAFF.

This clone is a singleton in its sample. The chain has TRBV5-8 and TRBJ1-2; TRBD1 matches 8 bases. V was pared by 2 bases and J by 7 bases, with 7 bases of the junction left unmatched. In germline, CDR1 is SGHTS, CDR2 YDEGEE. CDR3 length: 14 residues. CDR3 sequence (DNA): TGTGCCAGCAGCTTACGACAGGGGCCGGCTGGCTACACCTTC. Translated, it gives CASSLRQGPAGYTF. The full variable domain, rest sourced from reference TRBV5-8 and TRBJ1-2, is EAGVTQSPTHLIKTRGQQATLRCSPISGHTSVYWYQQALGLGLQFLLWYDEGEERNRGNFPPRFSGRQFPNYSSELNVNALELEDSALYLCASSLRQGPAGYTFGSGTRLTVV.

The chain carries TRBV6-5 and TRBJ2-7; 9 bases agree with TRBD1. The length of the CDR3 is 14 residues. The V and J ends lost 8 bases and 1 base, in that order; junction bases with no gene match: 6. In germline, CDR1 is MNHEY, CDR2 SVGAGI. CDR3 amino acids: CASGDRALSYEQYF. Here the CDR3 DNA reads TGTGCCAGCGGGGACAGGGCGTTGTCCTACGAGCAGTACTTC.

The CDR3 is CASSLTTVPGEKLFF. The CDR3, as DNA: TGTGCCAGCAGCTTGACGACAGTCCCGGGTGAAAAACTGTTTTTT. The chain uses TRBV5-8 and TRBJ1-4; D possibly corresponds to TRBD1 (5 bases). The V gene's germline CDR1 is SGHTS and CDR2 YDEGEE. This CDR3 is 15 amino acids long. Trimming took 1 base from V and 7 from J, leaving 14 bases between them.

The CDR3 sequence is CASSRDRVNTGELFF. Written as DNA, the CDR3 is TGTGCCAGCAGCAGGGACAGGGTAAACACCGGGGAGCTGTTTTTT. The genes are TRBV7-2 and TRBJ2-2, with TRBD1 identical over 9 bases. This CDR3 is 15 amino acids long. Germline V CDR1 and CDR2: SGHTA, FQGNSA. Trimming removed 5 bases from V and 2 bases from J; junction bases left unmatched: 3.

The gene calls are TRBV9 and TRBJ1-1; possibly TRBD1 for D (6 bases). The V and J ends lost 7 bases and 6 bases respectively, with 19 bases between them. This CDR3 is 14 amino acids long. The V gene's germline CDR1 is SGDLS and CDR2 YYNGEE. CDR3 nucleotide sequence: TGTGCCAGCGACCCAGGGGACGGTTTGGCTGAAGCTTTCTTT. Residues: CASDPGDGLAEAFF.

This sequence joins TRBV7-2 and TRBJ2-3, with D perhaps matching TRBD2 (5 bases). This CDR3 is built from 17 residues. V was shortened by 3 bases and J by 0 bases, with 16 bases between the two germline ends. Germline V lookup: CDR1 SGHTA, CDR2 FQGNSA. The CDR3 DNA follows: TGTGCCAGCAGCTTGAGGTCCAGGACTTGGAGCACAGATACGCAGTATTTT. Translation: CASSLRSRTWSTDTQYF.

Here the CDR3 reads CASSLWPRGRYEKLFF. The CDR3 nucleotides read TGTGCCAGCAGCTTGTGGCCCAGGGGAAGATATGAAAAACTGTTTTTT. The chain employs TRBV5-6 and TRBJ1-4; maybe TRBD1 (6 bases). The CDR3 contains 16 residues. CDR1 and CDR2 from the germline V gene are SGHDT and YYEEEE. Trimming removed 1 base from V and 6 bases from J, with 16 bases in between. Filled out from reference TRBV5-6 and TRBJ1-4, the complete variable domain reads DAGVTQSPTHLIKTRGQQVTLRCSPKSGHDTVSWYQQALGQGPQFIFQYYEEEERQRGNFPDRFSGHQFPNYSSELNVNALLLGDSALYLCASSLWPRGRYEKLFFGSGTQLSVL.

The J gene is TRBJ1-2, the V gene TRBV9, with D unresolved. The CDR3 spans 13 residues. The germline V gene encodes CDR1 SGDLS and CDR2 YYNGEE. V was clipped by 2 bases and J by 8 bases, with 13 bases between them. The CDR3 sequence: CASSVDGDRGYTF. The CDR3 DNA sequence: TGTGCCAGCAGCGTTGACGGGGATCGAGGCTACACCTTC. Combining the CDR3 with reference TRBV9 and TRBJ1-2 gives the whole variable domain DSGVTQTPKHLITATGQRVTLRCSPRSGDLSVYWYQQSLDQGLQFLIQYYNGEERAKGNILERFSAQQFPDLHSELNLSSLELGDSALYFCASSVDGDRGYTFGSGTRLTVV.

V is TRBV6-5 and J is TRBJ1-4; D unclear. The CDR3 has 15 amino acids. V lost 6 bases and J lost 5, with 16 bases in between. CDR1 MNHEY and CDR2 SVGAGI come from the germline V gene. The CDR3 is CASSGAAGGNEKLFF. CDR3 bases: TGTGCCAGCAGCGGCGCGGCAGGAGGGAATGAAAAACTGTTTTTT.

The V and J genes are TRBV7-8 and TRBJ2-7; D possibly corresponds to TRBD1 (5 bases). Trimming stripped 5 bases from V and 6 bases from J, with 11 bases between. The germline gives CDR1 SGHVS, CDR2 FQNEAQ. The CDR3 runs 12 residues. The CDR3 DNA is TGTGCCAGCAGCCCCGTCCAGGGCGAGCAGTACGTC. Protein product: CASSPVQGEQYV.

V and J are TRBV5-1 and TRBJ2-2; D not resolved. The germline V gene encodes CDR1 SGHRS and CDR2 YFSETQ. With 0 bases removed from V and 6 bases from J, the gap between germline ends came to 9 bases. This CDR3 is 14 amino acids long. The CDR3 DNA reads as TGCGCCAGCAGCTTGGAACGAGTGGCCGGGGAGCTGTTTTTT. Protein sequence: CASSLERVAGELFF.